This T cell receptor (beta chain) was documented in a study of blood T cells in healthy people across ages. Regarding the study as a whole: The study regarded diversity estimates from one million T cells as underestimates. Across the age range, TCR beta diversity per million T cells fell in a roughly linear way.

The CDR3 length is 15 residues. Per the germline V gene, CDR1 is SGHRS and CDR2 is YFSETQ. With 4 bases removed from V and 4 bases from J, the gap between germline ends came to 15 bases. This clonotype was detected only a few times. Its target is unknown. Peripheral blood samples of around 9.5 milliliters were drawn from each donor. Together with a sample-barcoded 5' primer, a J-beta primer mix was included in a second PCR lasting about 7 to 11 cycles. One entry per CDR3 protein results from TCRdb running MiXCR on the 5' RACE reads. This sample has about 1 million distinct CDR3 sequences, with about 23% found just once. These records were also assigned to another study, of T cells of mothers and their children. As that study records: Biologically related mothers and children overlapped slightly more than unrelated pairs, a non-significant difference.

The genes are TRBV5-1 and TRBJ2-1, with D unresolved. This receptor was identified in a girl aged 2-10 years in good health. The sequencing input was blood. CDR3 nucleotide sequence: TGCGCCAGCAGCCTTCTCCCTGACGATTACAATGAGCAGTTCTTC. It specifies CASSLLPDDYNEQFF.